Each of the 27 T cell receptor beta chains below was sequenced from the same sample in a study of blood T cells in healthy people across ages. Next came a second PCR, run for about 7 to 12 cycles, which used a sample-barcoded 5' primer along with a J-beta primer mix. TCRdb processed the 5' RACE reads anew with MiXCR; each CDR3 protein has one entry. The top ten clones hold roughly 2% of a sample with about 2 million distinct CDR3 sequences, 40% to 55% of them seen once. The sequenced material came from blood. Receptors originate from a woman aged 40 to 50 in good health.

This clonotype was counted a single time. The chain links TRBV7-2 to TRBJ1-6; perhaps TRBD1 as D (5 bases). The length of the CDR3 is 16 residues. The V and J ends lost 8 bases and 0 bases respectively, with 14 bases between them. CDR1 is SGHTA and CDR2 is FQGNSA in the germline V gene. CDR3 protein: CASCPRQSSYNSPLHF. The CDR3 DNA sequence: TGTGCCAGCTGCCCACGACAGAGCTCCTATAATTCACCCCTCCACTTT.

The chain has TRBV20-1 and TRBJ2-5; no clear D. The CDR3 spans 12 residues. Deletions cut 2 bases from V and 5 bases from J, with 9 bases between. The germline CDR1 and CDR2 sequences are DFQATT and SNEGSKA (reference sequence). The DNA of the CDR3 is TGCAGTGCTAGACCCCCCCCGGAGACCCAGTACTTC. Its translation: CSARPPPETQYF.

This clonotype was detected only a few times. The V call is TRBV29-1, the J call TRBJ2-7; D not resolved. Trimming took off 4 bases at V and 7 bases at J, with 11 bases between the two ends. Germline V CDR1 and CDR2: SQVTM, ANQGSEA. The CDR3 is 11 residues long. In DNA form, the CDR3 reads TGCAGCGTTGGCCCGCCTGGGGAGCAGTACTTC. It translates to CSVGPPGEQYF.

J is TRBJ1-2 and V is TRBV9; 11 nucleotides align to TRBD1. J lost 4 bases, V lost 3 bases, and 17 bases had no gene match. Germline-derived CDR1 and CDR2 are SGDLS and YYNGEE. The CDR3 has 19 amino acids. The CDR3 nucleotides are TGTGCCAGCAGCGAGGGGGCGCTTTGGACAGGGGGCTCCCCCTATGGCTACACCTTC. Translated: CASSEGALWTGGSPYGYTF.

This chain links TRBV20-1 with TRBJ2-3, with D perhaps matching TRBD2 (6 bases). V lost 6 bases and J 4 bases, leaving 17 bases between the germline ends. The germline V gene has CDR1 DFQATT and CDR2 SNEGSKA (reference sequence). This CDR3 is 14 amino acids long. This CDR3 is CSAAALRLADTQYF. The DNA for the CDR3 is TGCAGTGCCGCCGCTCTAAGACTAGCAGATACGCAGTATTTT.

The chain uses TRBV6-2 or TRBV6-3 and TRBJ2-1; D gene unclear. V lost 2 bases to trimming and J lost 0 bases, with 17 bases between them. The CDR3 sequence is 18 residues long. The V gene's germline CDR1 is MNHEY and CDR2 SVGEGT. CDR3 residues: CASSYASITSSSYNEQFF. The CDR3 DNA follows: TGTGCCAGCAGTTACGCCAGCATTACAAGTAGCTCCTACAATGAGCAGTTCTTC.

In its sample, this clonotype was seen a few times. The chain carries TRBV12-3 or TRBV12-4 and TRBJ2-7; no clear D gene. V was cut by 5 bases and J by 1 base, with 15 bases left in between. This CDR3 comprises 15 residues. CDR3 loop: CASSAPAAASYEQYF. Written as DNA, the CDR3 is TGTGCCAGCAGTGCCCCCGCGGCAGCTTCCTACGAGCAGTACTTC.

Here the CDR3 reads CASSDGTNTEAFF. The DNA of the CDR3 is TGTGCCAGCAGTGATGGGACAAACACTGAAGCTTTCTTT. The chain carries TRBV6-1 and TRBJ1-1, with D possibly being TRBD1 (6 bases). This CDR3 spans 13 amino acids. Trimming shortened V by 3 bases and J by 2 bases, and 7 bases separated the two germline ends. Germline V gene lookup returns CDR1 MNHNS and CDR2 SASEGT.

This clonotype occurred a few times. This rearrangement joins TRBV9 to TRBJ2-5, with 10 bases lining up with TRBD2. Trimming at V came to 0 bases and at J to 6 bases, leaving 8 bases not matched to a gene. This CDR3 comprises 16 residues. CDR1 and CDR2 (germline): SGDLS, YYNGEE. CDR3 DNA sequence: TGTGCCAGCAGCGTAGAAGCGGGGGGGCCAAGAAAGACCCAGTACTTC. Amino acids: CASSVEAGGPRKTQYF.

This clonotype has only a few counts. The CDR3 is CASSQDWQGTRAYEQYF. CDR3 DNA: TGTGCCAGCAGCCAAGATTGGCAGGGAACAAGGGCCTACGAGCAGTACTTC. This chain connects TRBV4-2 to TRBJ2-7; TRBD1 might be the D (5 bases). The CDR3 runs to 17 residues. Germline V gene lookup returns CDR1 LGHNA and CDR2 YNFKEQ. Trimming cost V 0 bases and J 2 bases, with 17 bases left between them.

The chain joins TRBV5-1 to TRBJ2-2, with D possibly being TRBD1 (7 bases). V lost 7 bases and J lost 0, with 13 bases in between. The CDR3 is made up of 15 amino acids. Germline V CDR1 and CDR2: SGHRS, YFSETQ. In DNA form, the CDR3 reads TGCGCCAGCTCCAGGGGGGACACGAACACCGGGGAGCTGTTTTTT. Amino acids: CASSRGDTNTGELFF. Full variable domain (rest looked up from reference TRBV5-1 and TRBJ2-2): KAGVTQTPRYLIKTRGQQVTLSCSPISGHRSVSWYQQTPGQGLQFLFEYFSETQRNKGNFPGRFSGRQFSNSRSEMNVSTLELGDSALYLCASSRGDTNTGELFFGEGSRLTVL.

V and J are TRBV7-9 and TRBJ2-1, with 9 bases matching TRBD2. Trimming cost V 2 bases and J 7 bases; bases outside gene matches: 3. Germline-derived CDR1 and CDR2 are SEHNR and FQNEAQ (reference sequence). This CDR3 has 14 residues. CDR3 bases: TGTGCCAGCAGCTTAAGCGGGGGGACAAATGAGCAGTTCTTC. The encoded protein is CASSLSGGTNEQFF.

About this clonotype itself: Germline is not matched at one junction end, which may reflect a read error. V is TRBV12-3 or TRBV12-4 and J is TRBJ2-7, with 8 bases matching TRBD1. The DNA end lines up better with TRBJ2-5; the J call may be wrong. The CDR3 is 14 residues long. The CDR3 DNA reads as TGTGCCGGCAGTATCGGACAGGGTTCCGAGACCCAGTACTTC. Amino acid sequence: CAGSIGQGSETQYF.

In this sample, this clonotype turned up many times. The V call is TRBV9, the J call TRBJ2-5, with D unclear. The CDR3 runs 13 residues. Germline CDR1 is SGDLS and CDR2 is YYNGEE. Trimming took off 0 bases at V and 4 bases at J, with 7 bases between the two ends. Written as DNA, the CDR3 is TGTGCCAGCAGCGTAGGTGACTCAGAGACCCAGTACTTC. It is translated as CASSVGDSETQYF.

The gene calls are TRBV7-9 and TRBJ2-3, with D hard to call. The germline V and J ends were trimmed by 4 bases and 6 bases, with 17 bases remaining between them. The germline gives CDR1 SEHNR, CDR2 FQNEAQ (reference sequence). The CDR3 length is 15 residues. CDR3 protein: CASSSFALPGDTQYF. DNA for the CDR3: TGTGCCAGCAGCTCATTTGCCCTGCCTGGGGATACGCAGTATTTT.

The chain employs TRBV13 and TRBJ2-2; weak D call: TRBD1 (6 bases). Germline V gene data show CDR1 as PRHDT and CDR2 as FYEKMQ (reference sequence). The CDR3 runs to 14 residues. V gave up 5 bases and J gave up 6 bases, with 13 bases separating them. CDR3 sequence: CASSPKGVPGELFF. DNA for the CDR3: TGTGCCAGCAGCCCGAAGGGGGTCCCCGGGGAGCTGTTTTTT.

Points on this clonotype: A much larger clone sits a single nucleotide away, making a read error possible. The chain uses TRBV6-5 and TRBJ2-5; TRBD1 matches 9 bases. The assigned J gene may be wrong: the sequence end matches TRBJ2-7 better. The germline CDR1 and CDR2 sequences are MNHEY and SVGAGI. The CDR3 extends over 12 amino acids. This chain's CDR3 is CASSGTGCEQYF. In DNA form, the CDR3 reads TGTGCCAGCAGCGGGACAGGGTGCGAGCAGTACTTC.

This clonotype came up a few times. The CDR3 DNA is TGTGCCAGCAGACTACTTAGCGGGGGTACCACAGATACGCAGTATTTT. Protein sequence: CASRLLSGGTTDTQYF. V and J are TRBV6-5 and TRBJ2-3; 9 positions agree with TRBD2. The CDR3 totals 16 residues. V lost 6 bases, J lost 2 bases, and 9 bases stayed unmatched. CDR1 is MNHEY and CDR2 is SVGAGI in the germline V gene.

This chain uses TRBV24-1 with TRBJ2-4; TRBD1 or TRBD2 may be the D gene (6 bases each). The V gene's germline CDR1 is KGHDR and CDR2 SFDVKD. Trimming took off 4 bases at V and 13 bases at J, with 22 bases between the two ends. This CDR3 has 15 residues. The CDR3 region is CATSDGGGAFNEQYF. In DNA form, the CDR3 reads TGTGCCACCAGTGACGGAGGGGGAGCTTTCAATGAGCAGTACTTC.

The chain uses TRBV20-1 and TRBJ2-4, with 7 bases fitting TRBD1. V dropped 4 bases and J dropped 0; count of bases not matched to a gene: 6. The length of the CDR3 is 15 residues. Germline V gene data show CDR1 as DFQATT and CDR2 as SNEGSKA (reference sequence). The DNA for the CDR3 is TGCAGTGCTACAAGACAGGGCATAGCCAAAAACATTCAGTACTTC. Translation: CSATRQGIAKNIQYF.

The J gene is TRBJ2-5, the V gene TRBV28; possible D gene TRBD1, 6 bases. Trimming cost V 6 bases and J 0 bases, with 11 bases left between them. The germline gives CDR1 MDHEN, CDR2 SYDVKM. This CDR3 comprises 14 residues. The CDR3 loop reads CASRGQGHQETQYF. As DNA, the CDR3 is TGTGCCAGCAGGGGACAAGGGCACCAAGAGACCCAGTACTTC. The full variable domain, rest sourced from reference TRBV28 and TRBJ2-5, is DVKVTQSSRYLVKRTGEKVFLECVQDMDHENMFWYRQDPGLGLRLIYFSYDVKMKEKGDIPEGYSVSREKKERFSLILESASTNQTSMYLCASRGQGHQETQYFGPGTRLLVL.

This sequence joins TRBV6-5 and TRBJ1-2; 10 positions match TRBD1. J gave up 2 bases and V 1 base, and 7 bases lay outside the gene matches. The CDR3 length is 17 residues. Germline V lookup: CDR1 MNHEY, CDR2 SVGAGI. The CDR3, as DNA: TGTGCCAGCAGTTACTGGGGGGACAGGGGACGAAACTATGGCTACACCTTC. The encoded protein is CASSYWGDRGRNYGYTF.

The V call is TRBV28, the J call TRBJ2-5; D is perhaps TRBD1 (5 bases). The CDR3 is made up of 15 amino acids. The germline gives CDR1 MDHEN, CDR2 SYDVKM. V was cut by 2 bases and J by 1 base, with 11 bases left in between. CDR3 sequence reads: CASSLPDRFQETQYF. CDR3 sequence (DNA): TGTGCCAGCAGTTTACCTGACAGATTCCAAGAGACCCAGTACTTC.

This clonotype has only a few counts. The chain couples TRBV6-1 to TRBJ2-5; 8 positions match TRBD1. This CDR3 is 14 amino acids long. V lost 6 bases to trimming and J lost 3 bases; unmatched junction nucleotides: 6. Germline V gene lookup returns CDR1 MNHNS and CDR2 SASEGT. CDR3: CASSDQDREETQYF. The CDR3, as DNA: TGTGCCAGCAGCGACCAGGACAGGGAAGAGACCCAGTACTTC.

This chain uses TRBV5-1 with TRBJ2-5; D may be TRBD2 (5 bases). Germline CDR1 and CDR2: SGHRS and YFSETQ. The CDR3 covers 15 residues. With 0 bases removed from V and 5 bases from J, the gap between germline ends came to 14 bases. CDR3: CASSLAIGLQETQYF. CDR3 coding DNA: TGCGCCAGCAGCTTGGCCATCGGACTGCAGGAGACCCAGTACTTC.

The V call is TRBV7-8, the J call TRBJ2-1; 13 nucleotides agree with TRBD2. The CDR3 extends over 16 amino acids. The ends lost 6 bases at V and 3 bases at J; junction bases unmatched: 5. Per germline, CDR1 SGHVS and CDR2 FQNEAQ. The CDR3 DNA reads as TGTGCCAGCAGGGGACTAGCGGGGACGTTCTACAATGAGCAGTTCTTC. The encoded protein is CASRGLAGTFYNEQFF.

The CDR3 bases are TGTGCCAGCAGCTTAGCGTGGCTAGCGGGGTACGAGCAGTACTTC. It codes for CASSLAWLAGYEQYF. This chain joins TRBV7-9 and TRBJ2-7; 9 bases align to TRBD2. Unmatched junction bases numbered 4, after V lost 0 bases and J lost 4 bases. The CDR3 loop spans 15 amino acids. CDR1 is SEHNR, CDR2 FQNEAQ, per germline (reference sequence).